This is a list of T cell receptor beta chains from one sample in a study of cytomegalovirus exposure and HLA in healthy donors. Only in-frame clones appear in the TCRdb table, and some are missing; sequencing was by immunoSEQ multiplex PCR. Of more than 110,000 clones in the sample, 65% to 85% were seen once. The specimen was PBMCs. Receptors were obtained from a young man in good health and CMV-seronegative. Both conserved end residues are part of each CDR3. A D gene is named only where the DNA matches it firmly. Size is stated for part of the rows, as once, few or many counts, or as a class when the clone is expanded.

abundance: -; d_gene: -; j_gene: TRBJ1-1; v_gene: TRBV14; CDR3nt: TGTGCCAGCAGCCAAGATTGGGGGGTCGGCACTGAAGCTTTCTTT; CDR3aa: CASSQDWGVGTEAFF
abundance: few; d_gene: TRBD2; j_gene: TRBJ2-7; v_gene: TRBV5-8; CDR3nt: TGTGCCAGCATAAATCACCTACTAGCGCTAAGCTCCTACGAGCAGTACTTC; CDR3aa: CASINHLLALSSYEQYF
abundance: -; d_gene: -; j_gene: TRBJ2-1; v_gene: TRBV5-1; CDR3nt: TGCGCCAGCAGACCATGGACGACTAGGGCCCATGAGCAGTTCTTC; CDR3aa: CASRPWTTRAHEQFF
abundance: -; d_gene: -; j_gene: TRBJ2-6; v_gene: TRBV7-9; CDR3nt: TGTGCCAGCAGCCTAGTATCTGGGGCCAACGTCCTGACTTTC; CDR3aa: CASSLVSGANVLTF
abundance: -; d_gene: TRBD1; j_gene: TRBJ2-3; v_gene: TRBV5-4; CDR3nt: TGTGCCAGCAGACAAGACAGGGGAACTTCAGATACGCAGTATTTT; CDR3aa: CASRQDRGTSDTQYF
abundance: -; d_gene: -; j_gene: TRBJ1-6; v_gene: TRBV9; CDR3nt: TGTGCCAGCAGCGTAGGGCGGAATTCACCCCTCCACTTT; CDR3aa: CASSVGRNSPLHF
abundance: -; d_gene: -; j_gene: TRBJ2-7; v_gene: TRBV7-9; CDR3nt: TGTGCCAGCAGCTTAGTTCAGGGGTCCCACGAGCAGTACTTC; CDR3aa: CASSLVQGSHEQYF
abundance: -; d_gene: -; j_gene: TRBJ2-7; v_gene: TRBV30; CDR3nt: TGTGCCTGGACTCCGGGAACCGGACGTTACGAGCAGTACTTC; CDR3aa: CAWTPGTGRYEQYF
abundance: -; d_gene: -; j_gene: TRBJ1-4; v_gene: TRBV6-6; CDR3nt: TGTGCCAGCAGTTACGGCGGGGCGCGAGAAGAAAAACTGTTTTTT; CDR3aa: CASSYGGAREEKLFF
abundance: once; d_gene: -; j_gene: TRBJ1-6; v_gene: TRBV11-2; CDR3nt: TGTGCCAGCAGCTTAGATGGGGAGGCTACCTATAATTCACCCCTCCACTTT; CDR3aa: CASSLDGEATYNSPLHF
abundance: -; d_gene: -; j_gene: TRBJ1-1; v_gene: TRBV6-5; CDR3nt: TGTGCCAGCAGTTCTCTATCGGGGGGCTCGAACACTGAAGCTTTCTTT; CDR3aa: CASSSLSGGSNTEAFF
abundance: -; d_gene: TRBD2; j_gene: TRBJ2-3; v_gene: TRBV7-9; CDR3nt: TGTGCCAGCAGTTCCCCTCTAGCGGGGGGGATCGTGAGCACAGATACGCAGTATTTT; CDR3aa: CASSSPLAGGIVSTDTQYF
abundance: -; d_gene: TRBD2; j_gene: TRBJ2-3; v_gene: TRBV5-1; CDR3nt: TGCGCCAGCCGCCGACTAGCGGTCTCAGATACGCAGTATTTT; CDR3aa: CASRRLAVSDTQYF
abundance: -; d_gene: -; j_gene: TRBJ2-7; v_gene: TRBV9; CDR3nt: TGTGCCAGCAGCCCAGGGCAGACGGTACCCTACGAGCAGTACTTC; CDR3aa: CASSPGQTVPYEQYF
abundance: -; d_gene: TRBD1; j_gene: TRBJ1-2; v_gene: TRBV7-8; CDR3nt: TGTGCCAGCAGCCAAGTGGAGGGGGCACATGGCTACATCTTC; CDR3aa: CASSQVEGAHGYIF
abundance: -; d_gene: -; j_gene: TRBJ1-2; v_gene: TRBV18; CDR3nt: TGTGCCAGCTCAAAAGCTAGCTATGGCTACACCTTC; CDR3aa: CASSKASYGYTF
abundance: -; d_gene: TRBD1; j_gene: TRBJ2-7; v_gene: TRBV18; CDR3nt: TGTGCCAGCTCACCGGTCCCTGCGGGTAGGACAGGGGGTTACGAGCAGTACTTC; CDR3aa: CASSPVPAGRTGGYEQYF
abundance: few; d_gene: -; j_gene: TRBJ1-2; v_gene: TRBV10-2; CDR3nt: TGCGCCAGCAGTGAGAGACAGTATGGCTACACCTTC; CDR3aa: CASSERQYGYTF
abundance: -; d_gene: TRBD1; j_gene: TRBJ1-1; v_gene: TRBV7-2; CDR3nt: TGTGCCAGCACCATAACTCCGGGACAGGGAGTCCCACTATTT; CDR3aa: CASTITPGQGVPLF
abundance: -; d_gene: -; j_gene: TRBJ2-2; v_gene: TRBV7-8; CDR3nt: TGTGCCAGCAGCCCCCAACAGTGCGGGGAGCTGTTTTTT; CDR3aa: CASSPQQCGELFF
abundance: -; d_gene: -; j_gene: TRBJ1-6; v_gene: TRBV30; CDR3nt: TGTGCCTGGAGTGTAGGGAGGAGGACTCATTCACCCCTCCACTTT; CDR3aa: CAWSVGRRTHSPLHF
abundance: -; d_gene: TRBD2; j_gene: TRBJ2-1; v_gene: TRBV4-3; CDR3nt: TGCGCCAGCAGCCAAGAAAGTGTTAGCGGGGGACCCCCTGACTACAATGAGCAGTTCTTC; CDR3aa: CASSQESVSGGPPDYNEQFF
abundance: once; d_gene: TRBD1; j_gene: TRBJ1-2; v_gene: TRBV7-2; CDR3nt: TGTGCCAGCAGCTTAACAGGGGGCTATGGCTACACCTTC; CDR3aa: CASSLTGGYGYTF
abundance: few; d_gene: -; j_gene: TRBJ2-3; v_gene: TRBV6-5; CDR3nt: TGTGCCAGCAGTACCCGACAGATTATCACAGATACGCAGTATTTT; CDR3aa: CASSTRQIITDTQYF
abundance: -; d_gene: -; j_gene: TRBJ1-1; v_gene: TRBV7-2; CDR3nt: TGTGCCAGCAGCTTCCCCGGGACAATCTCTGAAGCTTTCTTT; CDR3aa: CASSFPGTISEAFF
abundance: -; d_gene: TRBD2; j_gene: TRBJ2-7; v_gene: TRBV2; CDR3nt: TGTGCCAGCAGTGAATTCGGCGGGAGCGGGGGTTCCTACGAGCAGTACTTC; CDR3aa: CASSEFGGSGGSYEQYF
abundance: -; d_gene: -; j_gene: TRBJ1-2; v_gene: TRBV5-8; CDR3nt: TGTGCCAGCAGCTCCGTCTATGGCTACACCTTC; CDR3aa: CASSSVYGYTF
abundance: -; d_gene: TRBD1; j_gene: TRBJ1-2; v_gene: TRBV10-3; CDR3nt: TGTGCCGTCAGTGAGTCGTCCGGGACAGGGGGCGCAAACGGCTACACCTTC; CDR3aa: CAVSESSGTGGANGYTF
abundance: -; d_gene: -; j_gene: TRBJ1-1; v_gene: TRBV7-8; CDR3nt: TGTGCCAGCAGCTTAGTTGCAGGGAACACTGAAGCTTTCTTT; CDR3aa: CASSLVAGNTEAFF
abundance: -; d_gene: -; j_gene: TRBJ2-5; v_gene: TRBV19; CDR3nt: TGTGCCAGTAGTTCAGGGGAGACCCAGTACTTC; CDR3aa: CASSSGETQYF
abundance: -; d_gene: TRBD1; j_gene: TRBJ2-7; v_gene: TRBV10-2; CDR3nt: TGCGCCAGCAGTCTAGGGGGCTCCCCCCCCTTTTTTGACTTC; CDR3aa: CASSLGGSPPFFDF
abundance: -; d_gene: TRBD2; j_gene: TRBJ2-2; v_gene: TRBV7-3; CDR3nt: TGTGCCAGCAGCCGGCCCGCTAGCGGGGGTGACACCGGGGAGCTGTTTTTT; CDR3aa: CASSRPASGGDTGELFF
abundance: -; d_gene: TRBD1; j_gene: TRBJ1-2; v_gene: TRBV5-1; CDR3nt: TGCGCCAGCAGCGTTGCCGGGACAGGGCCCTATGGCTACACCTTC; CDR3aa: CASSVAGTGPYGYTF
abundance: -; d_gene: -; j_gene: TRBJ1-6; v_gene: TRBV7-2; CDR3nt: TGTGCCAGCAGCTTCCTAACGGCAGGGGCAAATTCACCCCTCCACTTT; CDR3aa: CASSFLTAGANSPLHF
abundance: once; d_gene: -; j_gene: TRBJ1-2; v_gene: TRBV7-8; CDR3nt: TGTGCCAGCAGTCCGGGGGGCTATGGCTACACCTTC; CDR3aa: CASSPGGYGYTF
abundance: -; d_gene: -; j_gene: TRBJ2-1; v_gene: TRBV20-1; CDR3nt: TGCGCCGGTGGGACAAATGAGCAGTTCTTC; CDR3aa: CAGGTNEQFF
abundance: -; d_gene: TRBD1; j_gene: TRBJ1-1; v_gene: TRBV7-9; CDR3nt: TGTTCCAGCAGCTCCCGGGACAGGAACACTGAAGCTTTCTTT; CDR3aa: CSSSSRDRNTEAFF
abundance: -; d_gene: -; j_gene: TRBJ1-1; v_gene: TRBV7-9; CDR3nt: TGTTCCAGCAGCTTCCACACCCCGAACACTGAAGCTTTCTTT; CDR3aa: CSSSFHTPNTEAFF
abundance: few; d_gene: -; j_gene: TRBJ1-3; v_gene: TRBV6-6; CDR3nt: TGTGCCAGCAGTCCCCTTGGACAGGGAAACACCATATATTTT; CDR3aa: CASSPLGQGNTIYF
abundance: -; d_gene: -; j_gene: TRBJ2-7; v_gene: TRBV29-1; CDR3nt: TGCAGCGTCGCGGGGGCAGCCTACGAGCAGTACTTC; CDR3aa: CSVAGAAYEQYF
abundance: -; d_gene: TRBD1; j_gene: TRBJ2-5; v_gene: TRBV5-1; CDR3nt: TGCGCCAGCAGCTGGACCCCGGACAGGGGGATCCAAGAGACCCAGTACTTC; CDR3aa: CASSWTPDRGIQETQYF